One sample yielded the 19 T cell receptor beta chains listed below, sequenced in a study of preoperative IRX-2 immunotherapy in early breast cancer. Assay: immunoSEQ multiplex PCR; the TCRdb copy retains only in-frame clones and omits some. The sample lists over 25,000 clones, approximately 72% occurring once. The treatment is: preoperative locoregional IRX-2 cytokine immunotherapy. The sample here was lymph node tissue, taken after IRX-2 immunotherapy. Receptors were obtained from a human donor with breast cancer.

The genes are TRBV28 and TRBJ1-2; D call uncertain. The CDR3 consists of 15 residues. Trimming took 7 bases from V and 4 from J, leaving 19 bases between them. Germline V gives CDR1 MDHEN, CDR2 SYDVKM. Here the CDR3 reads CASIPASKNGYGYTF. DNA of the CDR3: TGTGCCAGCATCCCGGCGAGCAAAAATGGCTATGGCTACACCTTC.

The chain couples TRBV29-1 to TRBJ2-3, with D possibly TRBD2 on 5 matching bases. Per germline, CDR1 SQVTM and CDR2 ANQGSEA. The CDR3 extends over 13 amino acids. The V end was cut by 2 bases, the J end by 0 bases, with 6 bases between. In DNA, the CDR3 is TGCAGCGTTGAAAGAGGGAGCACAGATACGCAGTATTTT. It codes for CSVERGSTDTQYF.

The V call is TRBV28, the J call TRBJ1-5; possible D gene TRBD1, 5 bases. CDR1 and CDR2 (germline): MDHEN, SYDVKM. The CDR3 extends over 13 amino acids. Trimming stripped 5 bases from V and 10 bases from J, with 15 bases between. The chain's CDR3 is CASSLSEDKPQHF. The CDR3 DNA sequence: TGTGCCAGCAGTCTCTCTGAGGACAAACCCCAGCATTTT.

J is TRBJ2-1 and V is TRBV7-6, with TRBD2 identical over 8 bases. This CDR3 has 16 residues. Germline loops: CDR1 SGHVS, CDR2 FNYEAQ. Germline trimming cut 4 bases from V and 3 bases from J; bases unmatched to any gene: 8. The CDR3 coding sequence is TGTGCCAGCAGCTCAGCGCCTAGCGGGCTCTACAATGAGCAGTTCTTC. This sequence encodes CASSSAPSGLYNEQFF.

The chain carries TRBV7-8 and TRBJ1-5; D unclear. CDR1 and CDR2 from the germline V gene are SGHVS and FQNEAQ. Trimming pared 1 base from V and 8 bases from J, leaving 9 bases between. This CDR3 has 13 amino acids. The DNA for the CDR3 is TGTGCCAGCAGCTTAGGATGGGCGGAGCCCCAGCATTTT. Encoded protein: CASSLGWAEPQHF.

The chain joins TRBV30 to TRBJ1-1; 7 bases map to TRBD1. Germline CDR1 is GTSNPN and CDR2 is SVGIG (reference sequence). Losses at the gene ends were 2 bases for V and 5 bases for J; bases not matched to a gene: 8. The CDR3 runs to 14 residues. The CDR3 nucleotides are TGTGCCTGGAGTAGGGCAGGGGGGGGAACTGAAGCTTTCTTT. Amino acid sequence: CAWSRAGGGTEAFF.

J is TRBJ2-1 and V is TRBV7-1; TRBD2 agrees at 10 bases. TRBV7-1 qualifies as an ORF whose function is uncertain. The trim removed 5 bases at V and 4 bases at J, leaving 5 bases unmatched. CDR3 length equals 15 residues. The CDR3 protein is CASSRGLAAYNEQFF. In DNA, the CDR3 is TGTGCCAGCAGCCGAGGACTAGCGGCATACAATGAGCAGTTCTTC.

J is TRBJ2-5 and V is TRBV7-7; 8 bases are shared with TRBD2. Unmatched junction bases numbered 10, after V lost 3 bases and J lost 4 bases. Germline CDR1 and CDR2: SSHAT and FNYEAQ (reference sequence). This CDR3 region has 16 residues. The CDR3 loop is CASSLGGLDIRETQYF. The CDR3 DNA sequence: TGTGCCAGCAGCTTGGGGGGACTAGATATTCGAGAGACCCAGTACTTC. Supplemented by reference TRBV7-7 and TRBJ2-5, the full variable domain reads GAGVSQSPRYKVTKRGQDVTLRCDPISSHATLYWYQQALGQGPEFLTYFNYEAQPDKSGLPSDRFSAERPEGSISTLTIQRTEQRDSAMYRCASSLGGLDIRETQYFGPGTRLLVL.

This chain joins TRBV19 and TRBJ2-4, with D possibly TRBD1 on 6 matching bases. V lost 7 bases and J lost 8, with 15 bases in between. CDR1 is LNHDA and CDR2 is SQIVND in the germline V gene (reference sequence). The CDR3 runs 13 residues. This chain's CDR3 is CASIDNWGHIQYF. In DNA form, the CDR3 reads TGTGCCAGTATCGATAATTGGGGGCACATTCAGTACTTC. Full variable domain (rest looked up from reference TRBV19 and TRBJ2-4): DGGITQSPKYLFRKEGQNVTLSCEQNLNHDAMYWYRQDPGQGLRLIYYSQIVNDFQKGDIAEGYSVSREKKESFPLTVTSAQKNPTAFYLCASIDNWGHIQYFGAGTRLSVL.

The rearrangement joins TRBV27 to TRBJ1-3, with D tentatively TRBD1 (5 bases). V lost 2 bases to trimming and J lost 4 bases, with 9 bases between them. Germline CDR1 MNHEY, CDR2 SMNVEV (reference sequence). This CDR3 contains 14 residues. For the CDR3, the DNA is TGTGCCAGCAGTTTAACAGGTTACGGAAACACCATATATTTT. Its translation is CASSLTGYGNTIYF.

The chain uses TRBV11-3 and TRBJ2-7, with 7 positions matching TRBD2. Germline-derived CDR1 and CDR2 are SGHNT and YENEEA. This CDR3 region has 16 residues. With 2 bases clipped from V and 2 bases from J, the junction kept 9 bases outside the gene matches. The CDR3 protein is CASSLSGLETAYEQYF. The CDR3 DNA reads TGTGCCAGCAGCTTAAGCGGACTAGAAACCGCCTACGAGCAGTACTTC.

The chain recombines TRBV5-1 with TRBJ1-5; D may be TRBD1 (6 bases). Germline V gene data show CDR1 as SGHRS and CDR2 as YFSETQ. The CDR3 is 16 residues long. Trimming stripped 2 bases from V and 7 bases from J, with 19 bases between. The CDR3 loop reads CASSFMSDSGKQPQHF. The CDR3, as DNA: TGCGCCAGCAGCTTTATGTCGGACAGCGGGAAACAGCCCCAGCATTTT. The full variable domain, rest sourced from reference TRBV5-1 and TRBJ1-5, is KAGVTQTPRYLIKTRGQQVTLSCSPISGHRSVSWYQQTPGQGLQFLFEYFSETQRNKGNFPGRFSGRQFSNSRSEMNVSTLELGDSALYLCASSFMSDSGKQPQHFGDGTRLSIL.

This chain joins TRBV11-3 and TRBJ1-3; D is undetermined. The CDR3 totals 14 residues. V lost 0 bases, J lost 0 bases, and 3 bases lay in between. Germline CDR1 SGHNT, CDR2 YENEEA. CDR3 sequence: CASSLEASGNTIYF. CDR3 nucleotide sequence: TGTGCCAGCAGCTTAGAGGCCTCTGGAAACACCATATATTTT.

The chain links TRBV5-1 to TRBJ1-3, with a weak D call TRBD1 (5 bases). The CDR3 consists of 15 residues. V was pared by 3 bases and J by 1 base, with 11 bases between. Germline V gene sequence: CDR1 SGHRS, CDR2 YFSETQ. The CDR3 bases are TGCGCCAGCAGCTCCGGGACCTTTTCTGGAAACACCATATATTTT. Residues: CASSSGTFSGNTIYF.

The chain recombines TRBV19 with TRBJ2-2; a weak D match, TRBD1 (5 bases). Trimming removed 0 bases from V and 4 bases from J, with 12 bases in between. CDR3 length: 16 amino acids. CDR1 and CDR2 (germline): LNHDA, SQIVND (reference sequence). CDR3 sequence: CASSIDGQGITGELFF. CDR3 nucleotide sequence: TGTGCCAGTAGTATAGATGGGCAGGGTATCACCGGGGAGCTGTTTTTT.

This clone was seen a handful of times. The gene calls are TRBV28 and TRBJ1-4, with D perhaps TRBD1 (6 bases). Germline lookup yields CDR1 MDHEN and CDR2 SYDVKM. Trimming stripped 3 bases from V and 5 bases from J, with 13 bases between. This CDR3 contains 15 residues. The CDR3 loop is CASSLSGGRNEKLFF. The CDR3 nucleotides are TGTGCCAGCAGTTTGTCGGGGGGCCGCAATGAAAAACTGTTTTTT.

The V gene is TRBV14, the J gene TRBJ2-5; D not certain. With 1 base removed from V and 4 bases from J, the gap between germline ends came to 13 bases. The CDR3 loop spans 15 amino acids. CDR1 is SGHDN, CDR2 FVKESK, per germline. CDR3 protein: CASSQGLLPGETQYF. DNA of the CDR3: TGTGCCAGCAGCCAAGGCCTGCTCCCTGGAGAGACCCAGTACTTC. Full variable domain (missing parts from reference TRBV14 and TRBJ2-5): EAGVTQFPSHSVIEKGQTVTLRCDPISGHDNLYWYRRVMGKEIKFLLHFVKESKQDESGMPNNRFLAERTGGTYSTLKVQPAELEDSGVYFCASSQGLLPGETQYFGPGTRLLVL.

This chain links TRBV28 with TRBJ1-2, with D maybe TRBD1 (5 bases). In germline, CDR1 is MDHEN, CDR2 SYDVKM. CDR3 length: 15 amino acids. V lost 10 bases, J lost 7 bases, and 25 bases lay in between. The CDR3 here is CATLPAGYPGGGYTF. The DNA of the CDR3 is TGTGCCACCTTACCGGCGGGGTATCCGGGGGGTGGCTACACCTTC.

The chain joins TRBV6-8 to TRBJ2-1; D ambiguous. The CDR3 covers 12 residues. Germline lookup yields CDR1 MNHGY and CDR2 SAAAGT. V was clipped by 5 bases and J by 9 bases, with 11 bases between them. CDR3 loop: CASSSSLIEQFF. The CDR3 region has the DNA TGTGCCAGCAGTAGCTCCCTGATTGAGCAGTTCTTC.